Below are 27 T cell receptor beta chains sequenced from a single sample in a study of identical twins. TCRdb independently ran MiXCR on the 5' RACE reads; one entry per CDR3 protein. The sample shows 690,000 or so distinct CDR3 sequences, approximately 9% of them seen only once. This sample also appeared in a second study, on yellow fever vaccine responses in identical twins.

The sequencing input was PBMCs. Receptor source: a woman younger than 35 in good health.

This clonotype was seen more than once but under ten times. The V gene is TRBV11-2, the J gene TRBJ2-7; TRBD1 matches 7 bases. The CDR3 has 15 residues. With 1 base clipped from V and 2 bases from J, the junction kept 5 bases outside the gene matches. Per the germline V gene, CDR1 is SGHAT and CDR2 is FQNNGV. The CDR3 region has the DNA TGTGCCAGCAGCTTAGTCTGGGACAGAACCTACGAGCAGTACTTC. This codes for CASSLVWDRTYEQYF.

Ten or more counts support this clonotype. This CDR3 is CASSLLNTEAFF. CDR3 nucleotide sequence: TGTGCCAGCAGCCTGCTGAACACTGAAGCTTTCTTT. The rearrangement uses TRBV7-9 and TRBJ1-1; D is undetermined. The germline gives CDR1 SEHNR, CDR2 FQNEAQ (reference sequence). The CDR3 runs 12 residues. Trimming took off 5 bases at V and 0 bases at J, with 4 bases between the two ends.

V gene TRBV28 combines with J gene TRBJ2-5; D is ambiguous. The CDR3 is 13 amino acids. Germline V gene data show CDR1 as MDHEN and CDR2 as SYDVKM. Between the trimmed V and J ends, which lost 6 bases and 4 bases, there was a span of 12 bases. CDR3 DNA: TGTGCCAGCAGCCAAGGGATCCCAGAGACCCAGTACTTC. The encoded protein is CASSQGIPETQYF. Using reference TRBV28 and TRBJ2-5 for the parts outside the CDR3, the full variable domain is DVKVTQSSRYLVKRTGEKVFLECVQDMDHENMFWYRQDPGLGLRLIYFSYDVKMKEKGDIPEGYSVSREKKERFSLILESASTNQTSMYLCASSQGIPETQYFGPGTRLLVL.

This clonotype has more than one count but fewer than ten. At one boundary the junction diverges from the germline segment, which might be a read error. The CDR3 DNA is TGTGCCAGCAGTAACTCCGCCGCAGTACAAGAGACCCAGTACTTC. Its protein is CASSNSAAVQETQYF. The V and J genes are TRBV6-2 or TRBV6-3 and TRBJ2-5; no clear D gene. The length of the CDR3 is 15 residues. CDR1 is MNHEY and CDR2 is SVGEGT in the germline V gene.

For the CDR3, the DNA is TGTGCCAGCAGCTTATACGGGGAAAACTACAATGAGCAGTTCTTC. This translates into CASSLYGENYNEQFF. The J gene is TRBJ2-1, the V gene TRBV7-9; D might be TRBD2 (5 bases). The germline V gene has CDR1 SEHNR and CDR2 FQNEAQ (reference sequence). V gave up 2 bases and J gave up 3 bases, with 11 bases separating them. The CDR3 length is 15 residues.

The genes are TRBV20-1 and TRBJ1-2; 7 bases map to TRBD1. V lost 3 bases and J lost 8; bases outside the gene matches: 18. CDR1 is DFQATT, CDR2 SNEGSKA, per germline (reference sequence). This CDR3 spans 16 amino acids. DNA of the CDR3: TGCAGTGCTAGTCGGGGATCGACAGGGACTGTGGCGGGCTACACCTTC. Translating it yields CSASRGSTGTVAGYTF.

The chain couples TRBV27 to TRBJ2-1, with D possibly being TRBD1 (6 bases). The CDR3 extends over 16 amino acids. Germline V CDR1 and CDR2: MNHEY, SMNVEV (reference sequence). Trimming removed 7 bases from V and 0 bases from J, with 16 bases in between. CDR3 in amino acids: CASIHGGPTSYNEQFF. The DNA of the CDR3 is TGTGCCAGCATCCATGGGGGCCCTACCTCCTACAATGAGCAGTTCTTC.

The rearrangement uses TRBV24-1 and TRBJ2-3; 10 bases align to TRBD1. Germline-derived CDR1 and CDR2 are KGHDR and SFDVKD. This CDR3 has 15 amino acids. Trimming cost V 3 bases and J 5 bases; bases outside gene matches: 4. The CDR3 sequence is CATSDPGQGIDTQYF. CDR3 sequence (DNA): TGTGCCACCAGTGATCCGGGACAGGGGATAGATACGCAGTATTTT.

This clonotype was detected a few times. The chain is built from TRBV4-1 and TRBJ1-4, with D unclear. Trimming stripped 1 base from V and 5 bases from J, with 11 bases between. Per the germline V gene, CDR1 is MGHRA and CDR2 is YSYEKL. The CDR3 is made up of 15 amino acids. CDR3 amino acids: CASSQVQGGNEKLFF. CDR3 DNA sequence: TGCGCCAGCAGCCAAGTACAAGGCGGAAATGAAAAACTGTTTTTT.

V usage is TRBV20-1 and J usage is TRBJ2-2; TRBD2 matches 13 bases. This CDR3 is 19 amino acids long. Germline CDR1 DFQATT, CDR2 SNEGSKA (reference sequence). Losses at the gene ends were 3 bases for V and 0 bases for J; bases not matched to a gene: 10. In DNA form, the CDR3 reads TGCAGTGCTAGGGACGTAACTAGCGGGAGGGATTCGAACACCGGGGAGCTGTTTTTT. It codes for CSARDVTSGRDSNTGELFF.

In its sample, this clonotype was seen many times. The rearrangement links TRBV5-6 to TRBJ2-1; no clear D. The germline CDR1 and CDR2 sequences are SGHDT and YYEEEE. This CDR3 is 13 amino acids long. V lost 2 bases to trimming and J lost 5 bases, with 8 bases between them. CDR3 sequence: CASSFDTNNEQFF. The CDR3 DNA reads as TGTGCCAGCAGCTTCGATACAAACAATGAGCAGTTCTTC.

This clonotype was counted between two and nine times. The rearrangement links TRBV11-2 to TRBJ2-4; D ambiguous. Trimming left V 5 bases short and J 7 bases short, with 12 bases between. The CDR3 extends over 13 amino acids. Germline CDR1 and CDR2: SGHAT and FQNNGV. The CDR3 reads CASSPPSVNIQYF. CDR3 nucleotides: TGTGCCAGCAGCCCGCCCTCGGTGAACATTCAGTACTTC. The full variable domain, rest sourced from reference TRBV11-2 and TRBJ2-4, is EAGVAQSPRYKIIEKRQSVAFWCNPISGHATLYWYQQILGQGPKLLIQFQNNGVVDDSQLPKDRFSAERLKGVDSTLKIQPAKLEDSAVYLCASSPPSVNIQYFGAGTRLSVL.

This clonotype was seen a few times. The V gene is TRBV12-3 or TRBV12-4, the J gene TRBJ2-7; 12 bases fit TRBD2. The CDR3 has 15 residues. With 5 bases clipped from V and 3 bases from J, the junction kept 5 bases outside the gene matches. In nucleotides, the CDR3 is TGTGCCAGCAGTAACCCTAGCGGGGGGGACTACGAGCAGTACTTC. Amino acid sequence: CASSNPSGGDYEQYF.

This clonotype was seen a handful of times. The V and J genes are TRBV28 and TRBJ2-3; D is perhaps TRBD2 (7 bases). Germline assignment: CDR1 MDHEN and CDR2 SYDVKM. V was trimmed by 6 bases and J by 1 base, leaving 17 bases between them. The CDR3 runs to 16 residues. DNA for the CDR3: TGTGCCAGCAGCCCGACCATGGGGGGGCGCACAGATACGCAGTATTTT. The encoded protein is CASSPTMGGRTDTQYF.

This clonotype was detected many times. The rearrangement joins TRBV12-3 or TRBV12-4 to TRBJ2-7; 7 bases are shared with TRBD1. CDR3 length: 15 amino acids. J gave up 1 base and V 6 bases, and 9 bases lay outside the gene matches. CDR3 residues: CASRPNRGSSYEQYF. The CDR3 DNA reads as TGTGCCAGCAGACCCAACAGGGGATCGTCCTACGAGCAGTACTTC.

This clonotype was counted only a few times. The V gene is TRBV7-9, the J gene TRBJ2-1; 8 bases map to TRBD1. The length of the CDR3 is 17 residues. Germline CDR1 reads SEHNR; CDR2 reads FQNEAQ (reference sequence). V lost 6 bases and J lost 0; bases outside the gene matches: 10. This CDR3 is CASSLTGTGSSYNEQFF. The CDR3 bases are TGTGCCAGCAGTCTGACCGGGACAGGTAGCTCCTACAATGAGCAGTTCTTC.

This sequence joins TRBV7-2 and TRBJ2-3, with D perhaps matching TRBD1 (5 bases). The CDR3 length is 14 residues. V was shortened by 7 bases and J by 5 bases, with 16 bases between the two germline ends. Germline assignment: CDR1 SGHTA and CDR2 FQGNSA. The CDR3: CASIGSRGRDTQYF. CDR3 bases: TGTGCCAGCATCGGAAGTAGGGGTAGAGATACGCAGTATTTT.

This clonotype was counted ten times or more. J is TRBJ2-2 and V is TRBV3-1, with a weak D call TRBD2 (5 bases). CDR3 length: 16 amino acids. The V end lost 4 bases, the J end lost 0 bases, and 12 bases lay between the germline ends. CDR1 and CDR2 from the germline V gene are LGHDT and YNNKEL (reference sequence). The CDR3 region has the DNA TGTGCCAGCAGCCTCCGAGGAGGACCGAACACCGGGGAGCTGTTTTTT. Residues: CASSLRGGPNTGELFF.

In its sample, this clonotype was seen a few times. V and J are TRBV9 and TRBJ2-7; weak D call: TRBD1 (5 bases). The CDR3 has 13 residues. The V end was cut by 2 bases, the J end by 5 bases, with 11 bases between. Germline lookup yields CDR1 SGDLS and CDR2 YYNGEE. CDR3 residues: CASSVSGLDEQYF. The CDR3 DNA reads TGTGCCAGCAGCGTGTCAGGGCTCGACGAGCAGTACTTC.

This clonotype was observed a handful of times. The rearrangement joins TRBV7-2 to TRBJ1-1, with TRBD1 matching 7 bases. J lost 5 bases, V lost 0 bases, and 6 bases had no gene match. The CDR3 is made up of 15 amino acids. The germline V gene has CDR1 SGHTA and CDR2 FQGNSA. The CDR3 region has the DNA TGTGCCAGCAGCTTAGCAGAGGACAGGTTGACTGAAGCTTTCTTT. Encoded protein: CASSLAEDRLTEAFF.

This clonotype was seen a few times. The rearrangement joins TRBV29-1 to TRBJ1-1; no clear D. Germline V gene data show CDR1 as SQVTM and CDR2 as ANQGSEA. This CDR3 region has 14 residues. Trimming took 5 bases from V and 4 from J, leaving 17 bases between them. The CDR3 DNA sequence: TGCAGCGTTTGGGGTAGGAAATCGACCACTGAAGCTTTCTTT. Its translation is CSVWGRKSTTEAFF.

This clonotype was detected many times. V gene TRBV12-3 or TRBV12-4 combines with J gene TRBJ1-2; D unclear. The CDR3 sequence is 14 residues long. V lost 3 bases and J lost 2, with 10 bases in between. The chain's CDR3 is CASSFSVHNYGYTF. The CDR3 DNA reads TGTGCCAGCAGTTTTTCGGTTCACAACTATGGCTACACCTTC.

This clonotype was counted between two and nine times. The chain joins TRBV12-3 or TRBV12-4 to TRBJ2-7; weak D call: TRBD2 (5 bases). This CDR3 is 13 amino acids long. V was clipped by 10 bases and J by 0 bases, with 13 bases between them. The CDR3 is CATRRSSSYEQYF. The CDR3 coding sequence is TGTGCCACCCGGAGGTCCAGCTCCTACGAGCAGTACTTC.

The chain recombines TRBV20-1 with TRBJ2-5, with 12 bases fitting TRBD2. The CDR3 extends over 18 amino acids. The germline gives CDR1 DFQATT, CDR2 SNEGSKA (reference sequence). After removal of 0 bases from V and 5 bases from J, the junction contained 13 bases not matched to a gene. DNA for the CDR3: TGCAGTGCTAGAGATGAGAAACTAGCGGGAGGTTTGGGTGAGACCCAGTACTTC. This codes for CSARDEKLAGGLGETQYF.

This clonotype was observed many times. The V call is TRBV18, the J call TRBJ2-7, with D maybe TRBD2 (5 bases). The CDR3 is made up of 14 amino acids. Germline CDR1 reads KGHSH; CDR2 reads LQKENI. V was trimmed by 3 bases and J by 5 bases, leaving 14 bases between them. Written as DNA, the CDR3 is TGTGCCAGCTCACCTTTACCGGGATTCAACGAGCAGTACTTC. This gives the protein CASSPLPGFNEQYF.

This rearrangement joins TRBV6-8 to TRBJ2-3; tentatively, D is TRBD2 (6 bases). V shed 2 bases and J shed 3 bases, with 12 bases lying between them. The length of the CDR3 is 15 residues. Germline V gene sequence: CDR1 MNHGY, CDR2 SAAAGT. The CDR3 nucleotides read TGTGCCAGCAGTTACCCCGTAGCGGTTACAGATACGCAGTATTTT. Translated: CASSYPVAVTDTQYF.

This clonotype occurred many times. The chain is built from TRBV5-1 and TRBJ2-2, with TRBD1 matching 7 bases. CDR1 and CDR2 (germline): SGHRS, YFSETQ. This CDR3 is 16 amino acids long. The trim removed 3 bases at V and 4 bases at J, leaving 9 bases unmatched. As DNA, the CDR3 is TGCGCCAGCAGCTACGGGGACAGAAGTGGCACCGGGGAGCTGTTTTTT. Protein: CASSYGDRSGTGELFF.